A selection of T cell receptor beta chains follows, all from one sample in a study of OX40 agonist ivuxolimab in advanced cancers. The method was immunoSEQ multiplex PCR; TCRdb's version includes in-frame clones alone and lacks a portion of them. The sample gives 55,000 or so clones, roughly 87% of which show up once; 16% is in the top ten. The material sequenced was CD4+ or CD8+ T cells sorted from blood, taken in a trial of the OX40 agonist ivuxolimab. The receptors derive from an adult with an advanced solid tumor such as melanoma, head and neck, liver or kidney cancer. Each CDR3 is given with its conserved first and last residue. A D gene is named only where the DNA matches it firmly. Expanded clones get a size class; other rows say once, few or many, or leave the size out.

TRBJ2-3	.	TRBD2	TRBV4-2	CASSQLGASGRVWNTQYF	TGTGCCAGCAGCCAACTTGGGGCTAGCGGGAGGGTTTGGAATACGCAGTATTTT
TRBJ2-1	.	TRBD2	TRBV7-9	CASSFRWGLAGSSYNEQFF	TGTGCCAGCAGCTTCAGATGGGGATTAGCGGGGAGCTCCTACAATGAGCAGTTCTTC
TRBJ2-5	.	TRBD2	TRBV5-6	CASSSIMAGGEETQYF	TGTGCCAGCAGCTCGATTATGGCGGGAGGGGAGGAGACCCAGTACTTC
TRBJ2-1	.	TRBD1	TRBV6-5	CASRTGNNEQFF	TGTGCCAGCCGGACAGGGAACAATGAGCAGTTCTTC
TRBJ2-7	.	TRBD2	TRBV6-6	CASSYSPSGRTYEQYF	TGTGCCAGCAGTTACTCGCCTAGCGGGAGAACCTACGAGCAGTACTTC
TRBJ1-3	.	.	TRBV2	CASSEGNTIYF	TGTGCCAGCAGTGAAGGAAACACCATATATTTT
TRBJ2-7	few	TRBD1	TRBV9	CASSIGQGIYEQYF	TGTGCCAGCAGCATTGGACAGGGGATTTACGAGCAGTACTTC
TRBJ2-1	.	.	TRBV28	CASSFNDEQFF	TGTGCCAGCAGTTTTAACGATGAGCAGTTCTTC
TRBJ2-7	.	TRBD1	TRBV5-1	CASRTIHRGRYEQYF	TGCGCCAGCAGGACTATACACAGGGGCAGGTACGAGCAGTACTTC
TRBJ1-5	few	.	TRBV28	CASSQLRGAQHF	TGTGCCAGCAGCCAGCTCAGGGGAGCCCAGCATTTT
TRBJ2-3	once	.	TRBV10-3	CATTGAREQYF	TGTGCCACCACAGGAGCCCGGGAGCAGTATTTT
TRBJ1-6	.	.	TRBV30	CAWSISFGSPLHF	TGTGCCTGGAGTATCAGTTTTGGTTCACCCCTCCACTTT
TRBJ2-2	few	TRBD2	TRBV28	CASSPSGMRSGELFF	TGTGCCAGCAGCCCTAGCGGGATGCGATCCGGGGAGCTGTTTTTT
TRBJ2-2	.	.	TRBV27	CASSFVGGGTGELFF	TGTGCCAGCAGTTTCGTCGGGGGAGGCACCGGGGAGCTGTTTTTT
TRBJ1-6	.	.	TRBV14	CASSQGGGAPLHF	TGTGCCAGCAGCCAAGGGGGCGGTGCACCCCTCCACTTT
TRBJ2-7	.	.	TRBV6-6	CASSLGLSYEQYF	TGTGCCAGCAGTTTGGGCCTCTCCTACGAGCAGTACTTC
TRBJ1-1	.	.	TRBV28	CASSPRRNTEAFF	TGTGCCAGCAGTCCCCGAAGGAACACTGAAGCTTTCTTT
TRBJ1-2	once	TRBD1	TRBV10-2	CASSEQGDNYGYTF	TGCGCCAGCAGTGAACAGGGGGACAACTATGGCTACACCTTC
TRBJ2-3	.	TRBD2	TRBV10-2	CASRALPGLAGGADTQYF	TGCGCCAGCAGGGCATTGCCGGGACTAGCGGGAGGGGCAGATACGCAGTATTTT
TRBJ1-2	.	.	TRBV28	CASRGGAGYTF	TGTGCCAGCAGGGGGGGGGCTGGCTACACCTTC
TRBJ2-7	.	.	TRBV30	CAWSVLSSASPYEQYF	TGTGCCTGGAGTGTACTAAGTTCCGCCTCCCCCTACGAGCAGTACTTC
TRBJ2-5	.	.	TRBV7-3	CASSSRREETQYF	TGTGCCAGCAGCTCGCGCCGAGAGGAGACCCAGTACTTC
TRBJ2-5	.	.	TRBV10-2	CASAVPGPKETQYF	TGCGCCAGCGCAGTTCCGGGGCCTAAAGAGACCCAGTACTTC
TRBJ2-2	.	.	TRBV11-2	CASSLGGTNTGELFF	TGTGCCAGCAGCTTGGGCGGAACGAACACCGGGGAGCTGTTTTTT
TRBJ2-7	once	TRBD1	TRBV5-1	CASSTGTGSYEQYF	TGCGCCAGCAGCACCGGGACAGGATCCTACGAGCAGTACTTC
TRBJ2-1	.	TRBD2	TRBV7-6	CASSLRVRELNEQFF	TGTGCCAGCAGCTTAAGGGTGCGGGAGCTCAATGAGCAGTTCTTC
TRBJ2-5	.	.	TRBV28	CASSSSGTRLQTQYF	TGTGCCAGCAGTTCCTCGGGGACCCGGCTCCAGACCCAGTACTTC
TRBJ2-1	.	TRBD2	TRBV19	CASSISSGRGYNEQFF	TGTGCCAGTAGTATCTCTAGCGGGAGAGGCTACAATGAGCAGTTCTTC
TRBJ2-3	.	TRBD2	TRBV19	CASSTDSSGRTDTQYF	TGTGCCAGTAGTACAGACAGTAGCGGGAGGACAGATACGCAGTATTTT
TRBJ1-6	.	.	TRBV25-1	CASSGTEVNSPLHF	TGTGCCAGCAGCGGGACGGAGGTTAATTCACCCCTCCACTTT
TRBJ1-1	.	TRBD1	TRBV29-1	CSVAQGGSNTEAFF	TGCAGCGTTGCTCAGGGGGGCTCGAACACTGAAGCTTTCTTT
TRBJ2-5	.	.	TRBV7-2	CASSLGLVGETQYF	TGTGCCAGCAGCCTGGGACTCGTCGGGGAGACCCAGTACTTC
TRBJ2-7	.	.	TRBV11-2	CASSLWGPSYEQYF	TGTGCCAGCAGCTTGTGGGGTCCTTCCTACGAGCAGTACTTC
TRBJ1-5	.	TRBD1	TRBV2	CASSGDRGRGQPQHF	TGTGCCAGCAGTGGTGACAGGGGAAGGGGTCAGCCCCAGCATTTT
TRBJ2-7	.	.	TRBV2	CASTWRHTSYEQYF	TGTGCCAGCACTTGGAGACATACATCCTACGAGCAGTACTTC
TRBJ1-2	.	.	TRBV11-1	CASTPGYGYTF	TGTGCCAGCACCCCAGGCTATGGCTACACCTTC
TRBJ2-3	.	TRBD2	TRBV5-1	CASRGKLAGNTDTQYF	TGCGCCAGCAGGGGAAAGCTAGCGGGTAACACAGATACGCAGTATTTT
TRBJ1-2	.	.	TRBV6-1	CASSDAGNYGYTF	TGTGCCAGCAGTGATGCAGGGAACTATGGCTACACCTTC
TRBJ2-7	.	.	TRBV29-1	CSVELSHPYEQYF	TGCAGCGTTGAACTCTCACACCCCTACGAGCAGTACTTC
TRBJ2-7	.	.	TRBV7-2	CASSHVAVHEQYF	TGTGCCAGCAGCCATGTAGCAGTACACGAGCAGTACTTC
TRBJ2-7	once	TRBD2	TRBV27	CASSLSTSGSYEQYF	TGTGCCAGCAGTTTATCGACTAGCGGCTCCTACGAGCAGTACTTC
TRBJ2-1	few	.	TRBV7-6	CASSLWSGGNNEQFF	TGTGCCAGCAGCTTATGGAGCGGCGGGAACAATGAGCAGTTCTTC
TRBJ1-5	.	.	TRBV7-7	CASSLEGQPQHF	TGTGCTAGCAGCTTAGAGGGTCAGCCCCAGCATTTT
TRBJ2-7	.	TRBD2	TRBV29-1	CSVEAASGDGAYEQYF	TGCAGCGTTGAAGCGGCTAGCGGGGATGGGGCCTACGAGCAGTACTTC